The clone carrying this TCR beta chain was seen a handful of times. This record belongs to a study of CD8+CD57+ T cells in acquired aplastic anemia. Per germline, CDR1 SQVTM and CDR2 ANQGSEA. V lost 4 bases to trimming and J lost 4 bases, with 7 bases between them. The CDR3 runs 11 residues. According to the study, genomic DNA was the template for TCR beta VDJ and CDR3 profiling. Each CDR3 protein is one row after TCRdb ran MiXCR on the reads. This table holds roughly 180,000 distinct CDR3 sequences, about 60% found once. Sequencing was done on patients that had shown CD8+CD57+ cell expansion by flow cytometry.

The rearrangement joins TRBV29-1 to TRBJ1-1, with D maybe TRBD1 (5 bases). The sample comprised sorted CD4+, CD8+, or CD8+CD57+ T cells (not recorded which) from PBMCs. The receptor comes from a human donor with aplastic anemia. The CDR3 protein is CSVGGSTEAFF. The CDR3 DNA is TGCAGCGTTGGGGGCAGCACTGAAGCTTTCTTT. The whole variable domain, filled in from reference TRBV29-1 and TRBJ1-1, reads SAVISQKPSRDICQRGTSLTIQCQVDSQVTMMFWYRQQPGQSLTLIATANQGSEATYESGFVIDKFPISRPNLTFSTLTVSNMSPEDSSIYLCSVGGSTEAFFGQGTRLTVV.